Below, one TCR beta chain is given with its context. This entry belongs to a study of blood T cell repertoires in COVID-19. Study-level background: The United States, Italy and Spain provided the acute and convalescent COVID-19 samples. T cells, B-cell-depleted T cells, or PBMCs supplied cDNA or gDNA.

The CDR3 length is 13 residues. The V and J ends lost 8 bases and 3 bases respectively, with 13 bases between them. In the authors' methods: Amplification from reference gene primers served as the basis for estimated nucleated cell counts. This table comes from immunoSEQ multiplex PCR, and its TCRdb copy is limited to in-frame clones, with some not included. V and J calls and clone size follow that table, whereas D and trimming were derived from the DNA. The sample shows 350,000 to 450,000 clones, around 85% of them seen only once. The source is a woman between 18 and 30 years old with acute or convalescent COVID-19. The sample consisted of peripheral blood. J is TRBJ1-1 and V is TRBV12-3 or TRBV12-4, with D unclear. CDR3 sequence: CASATPPDTEAFF. The DNA of the CDR3 is TGTGCCAGCGCAACCCCCCCGGACACTGAAGCTTTCTTT.